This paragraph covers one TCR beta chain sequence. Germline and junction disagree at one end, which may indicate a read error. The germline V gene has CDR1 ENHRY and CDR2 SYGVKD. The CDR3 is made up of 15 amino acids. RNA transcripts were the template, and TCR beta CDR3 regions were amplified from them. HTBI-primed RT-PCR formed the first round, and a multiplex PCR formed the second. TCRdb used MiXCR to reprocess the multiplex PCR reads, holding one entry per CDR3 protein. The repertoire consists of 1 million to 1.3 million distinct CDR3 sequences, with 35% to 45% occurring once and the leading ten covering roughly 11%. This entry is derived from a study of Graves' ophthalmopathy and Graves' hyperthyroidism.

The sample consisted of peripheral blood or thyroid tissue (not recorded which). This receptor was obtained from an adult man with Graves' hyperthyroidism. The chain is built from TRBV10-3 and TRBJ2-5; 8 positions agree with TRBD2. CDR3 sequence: CASSLWAGGEETQYF. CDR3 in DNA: TGTGCCAGCAGTTTATGGGCGGGAGGAGAAGAGACCCAGTACTTC.